Following are 14 T cell receptor beta chains from one sample sequenced in a study of cytomegalovirus exposure and HLA in healthy donors. 13 Jbeta primers and 60 Vbeta primers were used for the PCR. Here immunoSEQ multiplex PCR was the method, and the copy in TCRdb shows in-frame clones only, minus some. The sample shows under 200,000 clones, about 80% of them seen only once. Sequencing was performed on PBMCs. The receptors derive from a man between 25 and 39 years old in good health and CMV-seronegative.

V is TRBV18 and J is TRBJ1-6; 9 bases are shared with TRBD1. The CDR3 sequence is 14 residues long. The J segment lost 6 bases and the V segment lost 9 bases, leaving 6 bases of the junction unmatched. Germline V lookup: CDR1 KGHSH, CDR2 LQKENI. CDR3: CASLTGGGNSPLHF. The CDR3 DNA sequence: TGTGCCAGTTTAACAGGGGGCGGTAATTCACCCCTCCACTTT.

The table lists this clone with a count of one. One end of the junction fails to match germline, which may point to a read error. The CDR3 sequence: CASSGSGRAYNEQFF. In nucleotides, the CDR3 is TGTGCCAGCAGCGGCAGCGGGAGGGCCTATAATGAGCAGTTCTTC. V gene TRBV9 combines with J gene TRBJ2-1; TRBD2 agrees at 10 bases. This CDR3 is built from 15 residues. Per germline, CDR1 SGDLS and CDR2 YYNGEE.

V gene TRBV5-4 combines with J gene TRBJ1-4; possible D gene TRBD1, 5 bases. The CDR3 runs 15 residues. Looked up from germline, CDR1 is SGHNT and CDR2 is YYREEE (reference sequence). V was pared by 4 bases and J by 3 bases, with 13 bases between. The CDR3 sequence is CASSGQGGANEKLFF. DNA for the CDR3: TGTGCCAGCAGCGGGCAGGGAGGGGCTAATGAAAAACTGTTTTTT.

This chain connects TRBV28 to TRBJ2-7, with 9 bases matching TRBD1. Germline values: CDR1 MDHEN, CDR2 SYDVKM. Trimming at V came to 7 bases and at J to 4 bases, leaving 14 bases not matched to a gene. The CDR3 contains 16 residues. The CDR3 is CASIIPAGQGSYEQYF. The CDR3 nucleotides are TGTGCCAGCATCATCCCCGCCGGACAGGGGTCGTACGAGCAGTACTTC.

The V gene is TRBV7-6, the J gene TRBJ2-2, with 8 bases lining up with TRBD2. The length of the CDR3 is 14 residues. The J segment lost 4 bases and the V segment lost 6 bases, leaving 4 bases of the junction unmatched. Per the germline V gene, CDR1 is SGHVS and CDR2 is FNYEAQ. Here the CDR3 reads CASSAAGGTGELFF. The CDR3 region has the DNA TGTGCCAGCAGTGCGGCGGGGGGCACCGGGGAGCTGTTTTTT.

In this sample, this clone turned up a few times. V is TRBV15 and J is TRBJ2-2; a weak D match, TRBD1 (6 bases). The CDR3 sequence is 15 residues long. Trimming took off 0 bases at V and 1 base at J, with 6 bases between the two ends. Germline V gene lookup returns CDR1 LNHNV and CDR2 YYDKDF (reference sequence). The CDR3 DNA reads as TGTGCCACCAGCAGAGAGGGACAGAACACCGGGGAGCTGTTTTTT. It encodes CATSREGQNTGELFF.

V is TRBV6-6 and J is TRBJ2-7; TRBD1 might be the D (5 bases). From germline, CDR1 is MNHNY and CDR2 SVGAGI (reference sequence). The V and J ends lost 0 bases and 3 bases respectively, with 6 bases between them. This CDR3 is built from 13 residues. The CDR3 region has the DNA TGTGCCAGCAGTTACTCTAGGGGCTACGAGCAGTACTTC. Its translation: CASSYSRGYEQYF.

This chain connects TRBV11-3 to TRBJ2-6; D possibly corresponds to TRBD1 (6 bases). Germline loops: CDR1 SGHNT, CDR2 YENEEA. The V gene lost 5 bases and the J gene lost 0 bases, with 8 bases spanning the gap. CDR3 size: 15 residues. Written as DNA, the CDR3 is TGTGCCAGCAGCCCGGACAGCTCTGGGGCCAACGTCCTGACTTTC. The encoded protein is CASSPDSSGANVLTF.

The chain carries TRBV29-1 and TRBJ2-4; D not resolved. Trimming left V 2 bases short and J 0 bases short, with 8 bases between. The CDR3 is made up of 14 amino acids. Germline CDR1 reads SQVTM; CDR2 reads ANQGSEA. In DNA form, the CDR3 reads TGCAGCGTTGAACCGGTCCTAGCCAAAAACATTCAGTACTTC. It encodes CSVEPVLAKNIQYF.

This clone was found once. V usage is TRBV5-1 and J usage is TRBJ2-7; TRBD1 agrees at 8 bases. V shed 4 bases, J shed 3 bases, and the junction held 9 bases outside the gene matches. Looked up from germline, CDR1 is SGHRS and CDR2 is YFSETQ. The CDR3 runs to 15 residues. CDR3 nucleotides: TGCGCCAGCAGCCCCGGGACAGGACAATACTACGAGCAGTACTTC. Protein product: CASSPGTGQYYEQYF. The variable domain in full, completed from reference TRBV5-1 and TRBJ2-7, reads KAGVTQTPRYLIKTRGQQVTLSCSPISGHRSVSWYQQTPGQGLQFLFEYFSETQRNKGNFPGRFSGRQFSNSRSEMNVSTLELGDSALYLCASSPGTGQYYEQYFGPGTRLTVT.

The chain uses TRBV28 and TRBJ1-1; 7 bases agree with TRBD1. The V segment lost 6 bases and the J segment 0 bases; nucleotides outside the gene matches: 4. CDR3 length: 14 amino acids. Germline values: CDR1 MDHEN, CDR2 SYDVKM. The CDR3 region has the DNA TGTGCCAGCAGGGAGGGACAGATGAACACTGAAGCTTTCTTT. It is translated as CASREGQMNTEAFF.

The chain employs TRBV6-5 and TRBJ1-2, with 7 positions matching TRBD1. Per the germline V gene, CDR1 is MNHEY and CDR2 is SVGAGI. The CDR3 is 15 residues long. V shed 0 bases and J 4 bases; nucleotides not matched to a gene: 5. For the CDR3, the DNA is TGTGCCAGCAGTTACTCCTGGGCAGGGGGCTATGGCTACACCTTC. Residues: CASSYSWAGGYGYTF.

This clone was detected only once. V is TRBV5-1 and J is TRBJ2-5, with TRBD2 as a possible D gene (6 bases). Germline V gene sequence: CDR1 SGHRS, CDR2 YFSETQ. Between the trimmed V and J ends, which lost 4 bases and 0 bases, there was a span of 16 bases. This CDR3 contains 16 residues. The CDR3 coding sequence is TGCGCCAGCAGCACGGTATCTAGCGATTACCAAGAGACCCAGTACTTC. Protein product: CASSTVSSDYQETQYF.

This chain joins TRBV7-9 and TRBJ2-5; 7 bases line up with TRBD2. V gave up 7 bases and J gave up 2 bases; unmatched junction bases: 13. Germline V gene lookup returns CDR1 SEHNR and CDR2 FQNEAQ (reference sequence). CDR3 length: 16 residues. The CDR3 DNA is TGTGCCAGCAACACTCCTCTGGGGGGACTACAAGAGACCCAGTACTTC. Translation gives CASNTPLGGLQETQYF.